One T cell receptor (beta chain) is described in this entry. The sample carries other DNA sequences with the same CDR3. The repertoire was sequenced with immunoSEQ multiplex PCR; TCRdb's copy has only in-frame clones and lacks some. The sample shows approximately 530,000 clones, about 96% of them seen only once. The data were obtained in a study of shared clonotypes between healthy human individuals. V lost 4 bases and J lost 4; bases outside the gene matches: 2. Germline V gives CDR1 MRHNA, CDR2 SNTAGT. The CDR3 sequence is 14 residues long. This rearrangement joins TRBV6-4 to TRBJ2-1; 9 positions match TRBD2. The receptor's source is a woman aged 25 to 39 in good health. Source material: naive CD4+ T cells sorted from blood. Subset specified: CD45RA+ positively selected. This chain's CDR3 is CASSAAGGYNEQFF. The DNA of the CDR3 is TGTGCCAGCAGTGCCGCGGGGGGGTACAATGAGCAGTTCTTC.